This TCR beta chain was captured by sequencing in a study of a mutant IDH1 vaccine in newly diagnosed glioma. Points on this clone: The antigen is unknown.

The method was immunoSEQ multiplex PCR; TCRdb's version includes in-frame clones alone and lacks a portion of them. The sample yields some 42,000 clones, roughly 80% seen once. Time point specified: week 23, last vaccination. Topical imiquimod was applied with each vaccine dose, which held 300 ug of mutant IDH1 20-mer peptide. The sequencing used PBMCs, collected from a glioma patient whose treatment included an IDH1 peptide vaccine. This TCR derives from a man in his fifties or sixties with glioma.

DNA of the CDR3: TGTGCCTGGACCGAAGGGGCAGGGGGTCCCCTTAACTATGGCTACACCTTC. This encodes CAWTEGAGGPLNYGYTF. The chain links TRBV30 to TRBJ1-2, with TRBD1 matching 7 bases. The germline V gene encodes CDR1 GTSNPN and CDR2 SVGIG (reference sequence). CDR3 size: 17 residues. The ends lost 4 bases at V and 1 base at J; junction bases unmatched: 15. The full variable domain, completed using reference TRBV30 and TRBJ1-2, is SQTIHQWPATLVQPVGSPLSLECTVEGTSNPNLYWYRQAAGRGLQLLFYSVGIGQISSEVPQNLSASRPQDRQFILSSKKLLLSDSGFYLCAWTEGAGGPLNYGYTFGSGTRLTVV.